This record looks at one T cell receptor beta chain sequence and its context. Its cognate antigen is unknown. From germline, CDR1 is SGHRS and CDR2 YFSETQ. The V and J ends lost 3 bases and 4 bases, in that order; junction bases with no gene match: 0. The CDR3 length is 13 residues. The entry originates in a study of long-term antiretroviral therapy in people with HIV. The assay, immunoSEQ v3.0, was run at survey level. The protocol was immunoSEQ multiplex PCR, while the TCRdb copy is restricted to in-frame clones and leaves out a portion. This table has about 35,000 clones, 82% appearing once. Broader study findings: In HIV, the repertoires covered a tighter span of CDR3 lengths than in controls. Repertoire composition at all time points was dominated by clones that had expanded before ART.

There were no participants with HIV treated outside the United States. This material consisted of unsorted PBMCs, taken 0.3 years after starting antiretroviral therapy. The sequence came from a young man with HIV. The chain links TRBV5-1 to TRBJ1-4; 7 bases match TRBD1. The CDR3 reads CASSWDSNEKLFF. The CDR3 DNA reads TGCGCCAGCAGCTGGGACAGTAATGAAAAACTGTTTTTT.